The 24 T cell receptor beta chains presented below share a single source sample, sequenced in a study of blood T cell repertoires in COVID-19. Clones were read by immunoSEQ multiplex PCR, and TCRdb kept only the in-frame ones, dropping some. This sample has just over 350,000 clones, with more than 85% found just once. Sequenced material: PBMCs or T cells enriched from blood (not recorded which). These receptor sequences come from a woman aged 25 to 39 who had recovered from COVID-19.

The chain uses TRBV10-3 and TRBJ2-3; TRBD2 agrees at 14 bases. The CDR3 runs to 20 residues. CDR1 ENHRY and CDR2 SYGVKD come from the germline V gene. The J segment lost 2 bases and the V segment lost 4 bases, leaving 14 bases of the junction unmatched. CDR3: CAISGRQTSGGAYPTDTQYF. The CDR3 DNA sequence: TGTGCCATCAGTGGACGCCAGACTAGCGGGGGGGCCTACCCCACAGATACGCAGTATTTT.

This clone was detected only once. V and J are TRBV27 and TRBJ1-1, with 9 bases fitting TRBD1. The CDR3 sequence is 13 residues long. Germline V gene lookup returns CDR1 MNHEY and CDR2 SMNVEV (reference sequence). V lost 6 bases, J lost 1 base, and 0 bases stayed unmatched. In nucleotides, the CDR3 is TGTGCCAGCAGGGGACAGGGGAACACTGAAGCTTTCTTT. Translation gives CASRGQGNTEAFF.

The chain carries TRBV27 and TRBJ1-5; D may be TRBD1 (5 bases). The CDR3 is made up of 13 amino acids. V was cut by 2 bases and J by 5 bases, with 7 bases left in between. Germline assignment: CDR1 MNHEY and CDR2 SMNVEV (reference sequence). The CDR3 region is CASSLVRDQPQHF. CDR3 bases: TGTGCCAGCAGTTTAGTCAGGGATCAGCCCCAGCATTTT.

This chain uses TRBV5-1 with TRBJ1-3; 9 bases are a match to TRBD1. There are 16 residues in the CDR3. Looked up from germline, CDR1 is SGHRS and CDR2 is YFSETQ. V lost 4 bases and J lost 1; bases outside the gene matches: 6. CDR3 region: CASSLAGQGSGNTIYF. CDR3 coding DNA: TGCGCCAGCAGCCTGGCCGGACAGGGGTCTGGAAACACCATATATTTT.

V and J are TRBV29-1 and TRBJ2-7; D is unclear. The CDR3 has 11 amino acids. V dropped 3 bases and J dropped 0 bases, with 3 bases sitting between them. Germline V lookup: CDR1 SQVTM, CDR2 ANQGSEA. The CDR3 spells CSVESSYEQYF. CDR3 sequence (DNA): TGCAGCGTTGAGAGCTCCTACGAGCAGTACTTC.

The chain uses TRBV4-1 and TRBJ1-5; D gene uncertain. CDR1 is MGHRA and CDR2 is YSYEKL in the germline V gene. The CDR3 runs to 15 residues. V was clipped by 2 bases and J by 0 bases, with 8 bases between them. CDR3 sequence (DNA): TGCGCCAGCAGCCAAACAAGAAGTAGCAATCAGCCCCAGCATTTT. Amino acid sequence: CASSQTRSSNQPQHF.

The chain joins TRBV19 to TRBJ2-7; 8 bases are shared with TRBD2. Trimming at V came to 3 bases and at J to 6 bases, leaving 16 bases not matched to a gene. CDR3 length equals 17 residues. Germline V gives CDR1 LNHDA, CDR2 SQIVND (reference sequence). As DNA, the CDR3 is TGTGCCAGTAGTATCGTTCGTACTAGCGGAGCAGCCTCCGAGCAGTACTTC. It encodes CASSIVRTSGAASEQYF.

The gene calls are TRBV7-2 and TRBJ1-5, with a possible D match to TRBD1 (5 bases). CDR3 length: 13 residues. Germline V gene lookup returns CDR1 SGHTA and CDR2 FQGNSA. V was clipped by 4 bases and J by 2 bases, with 6 bases between them. The CDR3 sequence is CASSWGGNQPQHF. The CDR3 DNA reads TGTGCCAGCAGCTGGGGCGGCAATCAGCCCCAGCATTTT.

The V and J genes are TRBV27 and TRBJ2-5, with D possibly matching TRBD2 (5 bases). Trimming left V 1 base short and J 2 bases short, with 11 bases between. This CDR3 is 15 amino acids long. Looked up from germline, CDR1 is MNHEY and CDR2 is SMNVEV (reference sequence). The CDR3 nucleotides are TGTGCCAGCAGTTTATTTTACACGGGACAAGAGACCCAGTACTTC. Amino acids: CASSLFYTGQETQYF.

This clone was counted ten times or more. The chain employs TRBV10-3 and TRBJ1-5, with D possibly TRBD1 on 5 matching bases. Germline lookup yields CDR1 ENHRY and CDR2 SYGVKD. V dropped 9 bases and J dropped 1 base, with 10 bases sitting between them. The CDR3 sequence is 13 residues long. The CDR3 loop reads CAMAGDSNQPQHF. The CDR3 DNA reads as TGTGCCATGGCGGGGGACAGCAATCAGCCCCAGCATTTT.

The rearrangement joins TRBV9 to TRBJ2-2; 7 bases agree with TRBD1. V gave up 4 bases and J gave up 4 bases; unmatched junction bases: 4. Germline loops: CDR1 SGDLS, CDR2 YYNGEE. CDR3 length equals 14 residues. The CDR3 spells CASSSPGGTGELFF. For the CDR3, the DNA is TGTGCCAGCAGCTCCCCAGGGGGCACCGGGGAGCTGTTTTTT.

The gene calls are TRBV5-1 and TRBJ2-3, with 8 bases that match TRBD2. This CDR3 has 15 residues. After removal of 4 bases from V and 5 bases from J, the junction contained 9 bases not matched to a gene. Germline CDR1 reads SGHRS; CDR2 reads YFSETQ. The CDR3 DNA is TGCGCCAGCAGCCCGGGGGGGGGCAATGGAGATACGCAGTATTTT. It specifies CASSPGGGNGDTQYF. The whole variable domain, remainder taken from reference TRBV5-1 and TRBJ2-3, is KAGVTQTPRYLIKTRGQQVTLSCSPISGHRSVSWYQQTPGQGLQFLFEYFSETQRNKGNFPGRFSGRQFSNSRSEMNVSTLELGDSALYLCASSPGGGNGDTQYFGPGTRLTVL.

This clone was observed a few times. The V gene is TRBV4-1, the J gene TRBJ2-2; 9 bases line up with TRBD2. The CDR3 is 17 residues long. Germline CDR1 is MGHRA and CDR2 is YSYEKL. V trimming: 4 bases; J trimming: 1 base; junction bases outside the gene matches: 7. Written as DNA, the CDR3 is TGCGCCAGCAGCCCCGAAGCGGGGGGCCTGAACACCGGGGAGCTGTTTTTT. Encoded protein: CASSPEAGGLNTGELFF.

This clone was seen more than once but under ten times. The chain carries TRBV6-2 or TRBV6-3 and TRBJ1-2, with D possibly being TRBD1 (5 bases). Trimming took off 2 bases at V and 4 bases at J, with 14 bases between the two ends. Germline lookup yields CDR1 MNHEY and CDR2 SVGEGT. The CDR3 totals 15 residues. The CDR3 sequence: CASSYLDKFSYGYTF. The CDR3 region has the DNA TGTGCCAGCAGTTACCTGGACAAATTTAGCTATGGCTACACCTTC.

This chain connects TRBV15 to TRBJ2-3; 12 bases are a match to TRBD2. The V gene end was trimmed by 5 bases and the J gene end by 6 bases; junction bases not matched to a gene: 9. The germline gives CDR1 LNHNV, CDR2 YYDKDF (reference sequence). This CDR3 comprises 16 residues. The CDR3 sequence is CATSARTSGIFDTQYF. The CDR3 coding sequence is TGTGCCACCAGCGCGCGGACTAGCGGGATTTTCGATACGCAGTATTTT.

This chain uses TRBV6-5 with TRBJ1-4, with TRBD1 identical over 10 bases. The junction had 6 bases not matched to a gene; V was cut back by 5 bases and J by 6 bases. The CDR3 is 15 amino acids. Germline V gene lookup returns CDR1 MNHEY and CDR2 SVGAGI. The CDR3 loop reads CASSTRTGGDEKLFF. In nucleotides, the CDR3 is TGTGCCAGCAGTACCCGGACAGGGGGGGATGAAAAACTGTTTTTT.

V is TRBV12-3 or TRBV12-4 and J is TRBJ1-4, with D perhaps TRBD1 (6 bases). The V end lost 7 bases, the J end lost 3 bases, and 6 bases lay between the germline ends. The CDR3 sequence is 12 residues long. CDR3 sequence reads: CASNRANEKLFF. CDR3 DNA sequence: TGTGCCAGCAACAGGGCTAATGAAAAACTGTTTTTT.

The chain has TRBV19 and TRBJ2-1; 10 bases line up with TRBD2. The J segment lost 8 bases and the V segment lost 3 bases, leaving 10 bases of the junction unmatched. The CDR3 runs 16 residues. The V gene's germline CDR1 is LNHDA and CDR2 SQIVND (reference sequence). In DNA, the CDR3 is TGTGCCAGTAGTATGTCAGCGGGGGGGTATTCCGATGAGCAGTTCTTC. Translating it yields CASSMSAGGYSDEQFF. The whole variable domain, remainder taken from reference TRBV19 and TRBJ2-1, is DGGITQSPKYLFRKEGQNVTLSCEQNLNHDAMYWYRQDPGQGLRLIYYSQIVNDFQKGDIAEGYSVSREKKESFPLTVTSAQKNPTAFYLCASSMSAGGYSDEQFFGPGTRLTVL.

The chain is built from TRBV27 and TRBJ2-5, with a possible D match to TRBD1 (6 bases). Germline-derived CDR1 and CDR2 are MNHEY and SMNVEV (reference sequence). The CDR3 contains 16 residues. V was pared by 0 bases and J by 5 bases, with 16 bases between. CDR3 region: CASSLSMGAGVETQYF. The CDR3 DNA sequence: TGTGCCAGCAGTTTATCGATGGGGGCTGGAGTGGAGACCCAGTACTTC.

This clone was recorded only once. The rearrangement uses TRBV15 and TRBJ2-7, with D maybe TRBD1 (5 bases). Trimming pared 0 bases from V and 3 bases from J, leaving 12 bases between. Germline CDR1 and CDR2: LNHNV and YYDKDF (reference sequence). The CDR3 consists of 15 residues. This CDR3 reads CATSRDLAGNYEQYF. The CDR3 DNA follows: TGTGCCACCAGCAGAGATCTGGCAGGGAACTACGAGCAGTACTTC. Variable domain in full (rest from reference TRBV15 and TRBJ2-7): DAMVIQNPRYQVTQFGKPVTLSCSQTLNHNVMYWYQQKSSQAPKLLFHYYDKDFNNEADTPDNFQSRRPNTSFCFLDIRSPGLGDTAMYLCATSRDLAGNYEQYFGPGTRLTVT.

The J gene is TRBJ1-1, the V gene TRBV11-2, with a weak D call TRBD1 (6 bases). The CDR3 is made up of 15 amino acids. CDR1 is SGHAT and CDR2 is FQNNGV in the germline V gene. V gave up 5 bases and J gave up 3 bases, with 16 bases separating them. The CDR3 bases are TGTGCCAGCAGCCCCGGACAGTACAGCTACACTGAAGCTTTCTTT. It is translated as CASSPGQYSYTEAFF.

V is TRBV7-2 and J is TRBJ2-1; perhaps TRBD2 as D (6 bases). Per germline, CDR1 SGHTA and CDR2 FQGNSA. This CDR3 is 15 amino acids long. Deletions cut 6 bases from V and 0 bases from J, with 12 bases between. The DNA for the CDR3 is TGTGCCAGCAGGGAGGGCGTGAGCTCCTACAATGAGCAGTTCTTC. Encoded protein: CASREGVSSYNEQFF. Supplemented by reference TRBV7-2 and TRBJ2-1, the full variable domain reads GAGVSQSPSNKVTEKGKDVELRCDPISGHTALYWYRQSLGQGLEFLIYFQGNSAPDKSGLPSDRFSAERTGGSVSTLTIQRTQQEDSAVYLCASREGVSSYNEQFFGPGTRLTVL.

This clone appeared a single time. The rearrangement links TRBV9 to TRBJ2-3; 9 nucleotides align to TRBD2. CDR1 SGDLS and CDR2 YYNGEE come from the germline V gene. The CDR3 covers 17 residues. With V trimmed by 4 bases and J by 4 bases, 13 bases remained unmatched. CDR3 loop: CASSPAGGWVVPDTQYF. CDR3 coding DNA: TGTGCCAGCAGCCCCGCGGGGGGGTGGGTAGTCCCAGATACGCAGTATTTT. Full variable domain (outside the CDR3, taken from reference TRBV9 and TRBJ2-3): DSGVTQTPKHLITATGQRVTLRCSPRSGDLSVYWYQQSLDQGLQFLIQYYNGEERAKGNILERFSAQQFPDLHSELNLSSLELGDSALYFCASSPAGGWVVPDTQYFGPGTRLTVL.

J is TRBJ1-3 and V is TRBV9; D remains ambiguous. V lost 3 bases and J lost 4, with 8 bases in between. The CDR3 extends over 13 amino acids. The germline gives CDR1 SGDLS, CDR2 YYNGEE. CDR3 sequence reads: CASSEAGGNTIYF. The CDR3 DNA sequence: TGTGCCAGCAGCGAGGCGGGCGGAAACACCATATATTTT. The full variable domain, completed using reference TRBV9 and TRBJ1-3, is DSGVTQTPKHLITATGQRVTLRCSPRSGDLSVYWYQQSLDQGLQFLIQYYNGEERAKGNILERFSAQQFPDLHSELNLSSLELGDSALYFCASSEAGGNTIYFGEGSWLTVV.